Sequencing of this TCR beta chain was carried out in a study of cytomegalovirus exposure and HLA in healthy donors. Whole-study findings and limits: TCR sequences were mostly rare, though some public TCRs occurred in many donors.

Data came from immunoSEQ multiplex PCR; TCRdb stores just in-frame clones and leaves some out. The sample has about 64,000 clones, approximately 95% seen once. Comments on this clone: The target antigen is unknown.

The study drew the donors from its approximately 120-subject validation cohort, separate from the roughly 670-subject first cohort. Germline V lookup: CDR1 MRHNA, CDR2 SNTAGT. The junction had 8 bases not matched to a gene; V was cut back by 5 bases and J by 7 bases. The CDR3 has 15 amino acids. Sample: PBMCs. The TCR originated in a woman under 30 in good health and CMV-seropositive. J is TRBJ2-2 and V is TRBV6-4, with 9 bases matching TRBD1. The CDR3 DNA sequence: TGTGCCAGCAGTTCCGGGACAGGGAGAGTCGGGGAGCTGTTTTTT. It is translated as CASSSGTGRVGELFF.